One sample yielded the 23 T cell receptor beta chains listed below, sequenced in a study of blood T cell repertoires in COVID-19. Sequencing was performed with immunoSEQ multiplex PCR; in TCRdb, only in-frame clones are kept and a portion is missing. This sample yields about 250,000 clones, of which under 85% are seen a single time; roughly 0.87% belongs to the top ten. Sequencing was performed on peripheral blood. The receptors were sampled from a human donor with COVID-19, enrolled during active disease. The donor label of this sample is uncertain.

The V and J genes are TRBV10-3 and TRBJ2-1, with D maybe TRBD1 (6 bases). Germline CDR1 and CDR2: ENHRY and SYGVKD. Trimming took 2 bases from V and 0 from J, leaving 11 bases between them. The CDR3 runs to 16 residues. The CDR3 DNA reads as TGTGCCATCAGTGAGCGAACAGGGAGCTCCTACAATGAGCAGTTCTTC. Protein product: CAISERTGSSYNEQFF.

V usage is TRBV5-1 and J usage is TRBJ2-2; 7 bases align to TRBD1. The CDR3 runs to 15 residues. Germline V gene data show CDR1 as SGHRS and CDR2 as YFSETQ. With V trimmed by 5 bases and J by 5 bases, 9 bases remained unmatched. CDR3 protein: CASSLGQGVTGELFF. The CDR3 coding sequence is TGCGCCAGCAGTCTGGGGCAGGGGGTTACCGGGGAGCTGTTTTTT. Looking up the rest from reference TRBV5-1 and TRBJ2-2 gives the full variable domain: KAGVTQTPRYLIKTRGQQVTLSCSPISGHRSVSWYQQTPGQGLQFLFEYFSETQRNKGNFPGRFSGRQFSNSRSEMNVSTLELGDSALYLCASSLGQGVTGELFFGEGSRLTVL.

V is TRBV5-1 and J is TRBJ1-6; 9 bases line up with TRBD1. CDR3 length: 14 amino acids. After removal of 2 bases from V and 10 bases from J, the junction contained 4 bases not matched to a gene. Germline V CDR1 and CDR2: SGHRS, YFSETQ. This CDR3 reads CASSLQGASSPLHF. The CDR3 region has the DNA TGCGCCAGCAGCTTACAGGGGGCAAGCTCACCCCTCCACTTT.

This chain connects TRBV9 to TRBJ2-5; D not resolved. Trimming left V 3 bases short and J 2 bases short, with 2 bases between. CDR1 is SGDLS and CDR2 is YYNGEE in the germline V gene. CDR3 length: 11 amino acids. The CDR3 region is CASSAQETQYF. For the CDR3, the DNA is TGTGCCAGCAGCGCTCAAGAGACCCAGTACTTC.

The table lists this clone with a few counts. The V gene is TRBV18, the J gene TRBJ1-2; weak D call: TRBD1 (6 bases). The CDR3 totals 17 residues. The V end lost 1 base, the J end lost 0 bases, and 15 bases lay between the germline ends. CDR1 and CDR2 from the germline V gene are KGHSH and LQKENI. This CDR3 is CASSPQVGQRPNYGYTF. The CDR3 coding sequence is TGTGCCAGCTCACCACAAGTCGGACAGCGTCCTAACTATGGCTACACCTTC.

This CDR3 is CASSFEETQYF. CDR3 nucleotides: TGCGCCAGCAGCTTCGAAGAGACCCAGTACTTC. This chain links TRBV5-1 with TRBJ2-5; D is unclear. The CDR3 spans 11 residues. V was trimmed by 2 bases and J by 3 bases, leaving 2 bases between them. The germline CDR1 and CDR2 sequences are SGHRS and YFSETQ.

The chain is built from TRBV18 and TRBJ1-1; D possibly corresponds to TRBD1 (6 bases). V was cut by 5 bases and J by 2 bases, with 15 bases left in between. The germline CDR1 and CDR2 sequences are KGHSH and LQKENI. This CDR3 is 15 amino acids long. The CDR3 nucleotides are TGTGCCAGCTCATCCTGGACAGACTATAACACTGAAGCTTTCTTT. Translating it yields CASSSWTDYNTEAFF.

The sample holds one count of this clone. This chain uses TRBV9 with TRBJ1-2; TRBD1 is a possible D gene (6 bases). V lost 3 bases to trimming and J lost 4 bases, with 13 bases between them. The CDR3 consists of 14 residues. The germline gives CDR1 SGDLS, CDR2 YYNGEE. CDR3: CASSAQTGRYGYTF. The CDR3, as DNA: TGTGCCAGCAGCGCCCAGACAGGCCGCTATGGCTACACCTTC.

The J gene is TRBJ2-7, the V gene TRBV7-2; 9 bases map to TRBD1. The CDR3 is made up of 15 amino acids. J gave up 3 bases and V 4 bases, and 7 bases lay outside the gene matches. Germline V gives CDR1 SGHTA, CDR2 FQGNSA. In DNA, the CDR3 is TGTGCCAGCAGCTCAGCCGGGACAGGGATCTACGAGCAGTACTTC. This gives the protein CASSSAGTGIYEQYF.

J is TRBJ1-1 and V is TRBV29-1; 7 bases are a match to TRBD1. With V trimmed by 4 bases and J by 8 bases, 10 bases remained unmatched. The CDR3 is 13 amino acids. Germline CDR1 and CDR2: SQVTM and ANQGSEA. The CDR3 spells CSVGTGTMQEAFF. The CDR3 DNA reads TGCAGCGTTGGGACAGGCACCATGCAAGAAGCTTTCTTT.

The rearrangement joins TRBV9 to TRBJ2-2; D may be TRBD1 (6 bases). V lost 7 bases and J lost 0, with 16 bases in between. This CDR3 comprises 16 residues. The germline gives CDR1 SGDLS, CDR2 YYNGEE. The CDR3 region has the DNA TGTGCCAGCCGTAAATCAGGACAGCCGAACACCGGGGAGCTGTTTTTT. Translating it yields CASRKSGQPNTGELFF.

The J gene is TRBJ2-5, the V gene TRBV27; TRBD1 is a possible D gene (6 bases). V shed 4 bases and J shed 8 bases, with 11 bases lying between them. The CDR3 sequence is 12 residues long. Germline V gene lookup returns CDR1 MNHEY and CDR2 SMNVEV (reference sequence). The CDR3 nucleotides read TGTGCCAGCAGTTCCCCGGACAGTACCCAGTACTTC. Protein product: CASSSPDSTQYF.

The CDR3 reads CASSIGTSLNEQFF. The CDR3 bases are TGTGCCAGTAGTATAGGGACTAGTCTTAATGAGCAGTTCTTC. The J gene is TRBJ2-1, the V gene TRBV19; 7 bases are a match to TRBD2. Germline assignment: CDR1 LNHDA and CDR2 SQIVND (reference sequence). V lost 1 base to trimming and J lost 7 bases; unmatched junction nucleotides: 4. CDR3 length equals 14 residues.

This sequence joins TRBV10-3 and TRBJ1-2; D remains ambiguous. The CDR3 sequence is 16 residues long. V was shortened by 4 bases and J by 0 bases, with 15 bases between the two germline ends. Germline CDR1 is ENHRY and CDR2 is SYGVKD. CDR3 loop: CAISGAADGANYGYTF. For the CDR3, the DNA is TGTGCCATCAGTGGAGCGGCGGACGGAGCTAACTATGGCTACACCTTC.

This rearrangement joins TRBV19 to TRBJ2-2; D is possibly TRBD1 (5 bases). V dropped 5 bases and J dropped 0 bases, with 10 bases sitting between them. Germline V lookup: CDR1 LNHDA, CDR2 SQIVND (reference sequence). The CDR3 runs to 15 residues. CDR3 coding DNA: TGTGCCAGTAGTGGGGCCGCAGCGAACACCGGGGAGCTGTTTTTT. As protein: CASSGAAANTGELFF.

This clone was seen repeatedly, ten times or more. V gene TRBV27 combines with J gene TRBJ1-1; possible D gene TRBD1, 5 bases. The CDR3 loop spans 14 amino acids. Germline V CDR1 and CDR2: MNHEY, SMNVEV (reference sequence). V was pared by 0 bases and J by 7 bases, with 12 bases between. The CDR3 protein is CASSLSTRQNEAFF. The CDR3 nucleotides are TGTGCCAGCAGTTTATCGACCCGACAGAATGAAGCTTTCTTT.

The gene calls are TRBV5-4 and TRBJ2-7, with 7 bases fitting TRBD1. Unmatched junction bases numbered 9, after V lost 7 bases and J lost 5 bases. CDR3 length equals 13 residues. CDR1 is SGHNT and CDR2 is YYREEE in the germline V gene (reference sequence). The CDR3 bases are TGTGCCAGCTCTTTGGACAGGTCCCACGAGCAGTACTTC. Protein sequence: CASSLDRSHEQYF. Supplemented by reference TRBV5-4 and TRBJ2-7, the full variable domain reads ETGVTQSPTHLIKTRGQQVTLRCSSQSGHNTVSWYQQALGQGPQFIFQYYREEENGRGNFPPRFSGLQFPNYSSELNVNALELDDSALYLCASSLDRSHEQYFGPGTRLTVT.

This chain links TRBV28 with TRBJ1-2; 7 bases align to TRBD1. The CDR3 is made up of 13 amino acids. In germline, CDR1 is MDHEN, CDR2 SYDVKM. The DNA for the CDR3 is TGTGCTACCCCGAGACAGGGTGAGGGTGGCTACACCTTC. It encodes CATPRQGEGGYTF.

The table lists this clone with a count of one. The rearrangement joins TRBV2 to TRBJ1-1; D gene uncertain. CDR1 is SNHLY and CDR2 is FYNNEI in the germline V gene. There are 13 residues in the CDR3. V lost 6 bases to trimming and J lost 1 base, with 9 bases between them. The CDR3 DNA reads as TGTGCCAGCAGCTACAGACCGAACACTGAAGCTTTCTTT. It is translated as CASSYRPNTEAFF.

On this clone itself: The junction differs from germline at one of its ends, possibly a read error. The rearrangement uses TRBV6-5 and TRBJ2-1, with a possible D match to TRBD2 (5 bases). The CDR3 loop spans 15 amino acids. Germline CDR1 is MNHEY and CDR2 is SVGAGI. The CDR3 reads CASSWTSGSSNEQFF. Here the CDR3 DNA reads TGTGCCAGCAGTTGGACTTCGGGGTCCTCCAATGAGCAGTTCTTC.

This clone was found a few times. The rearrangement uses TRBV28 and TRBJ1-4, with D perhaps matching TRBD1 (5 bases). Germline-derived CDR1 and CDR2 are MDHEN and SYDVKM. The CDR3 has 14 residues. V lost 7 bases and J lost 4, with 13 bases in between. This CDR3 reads CASIGRGYNEKLFF. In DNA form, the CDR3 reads TGTGCCAGCATTGGGCGGGGGTATAATGAAAAACTGTTTTTT. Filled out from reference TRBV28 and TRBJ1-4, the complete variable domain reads DVKVTQSSRYLVKRTGEKVFLECVQDMDHENMFWYRQDPGLGLRLIYFSYDVKMKEKGDIPEGYSVSREKKERFSLILESASTNQTSMYLCASIGRGYNEKLFFGSGTQLSVL.

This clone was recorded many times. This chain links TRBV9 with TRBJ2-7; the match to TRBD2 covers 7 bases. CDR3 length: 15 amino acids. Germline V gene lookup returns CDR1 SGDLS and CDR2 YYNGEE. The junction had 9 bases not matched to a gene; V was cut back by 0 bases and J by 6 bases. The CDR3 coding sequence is TGTGCCAGCAGCGTAGCTACGGGCGGGAGAGGCGAGCAGTACTTC. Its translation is CASSVATGGRGEQYF.

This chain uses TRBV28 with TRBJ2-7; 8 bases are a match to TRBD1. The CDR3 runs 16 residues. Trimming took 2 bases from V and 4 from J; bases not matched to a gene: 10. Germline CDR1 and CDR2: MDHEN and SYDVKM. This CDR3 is CASSLRAGQGRYEQYF. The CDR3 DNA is TGTGCCAGCAGTTTAAGGGCCGGACAGGGACGTTACGAGCAGTACTTC.